This TCR gamma chain comes out of a study of gamma-delta chains in newborns, infants, children. Study-wide background: Microbial exposure reportedly drives polyclonal innate γδ T cell expansion after birth.

This clone was picked up a small number of times. TCRdb applied CATT to the reads for clone calling. The table includes 2,000 to 2,500 gamma-chain clones, under 55% detected once. The CDR3 runs to 15 residues. V was pared by 3 bases and J by 0 bases, with 8 bases of the junction left unmatched. Germline V gene sequence: CDR1 GITISATS, CDR2 ISYDGTV (reference sequence). Sequencing input: blood. This TCR was recovered from a child who was a newborn, infant or young child, either healthy, febrile or measles-vaccinated (not recorded which). This chain links TRGV9 with TRGJ1 or TRGJ2. CDR3 coding DNA: TGTGCCTTGTGGGAGCCCGGCCCGAATTATTATAAGAAACTCTTT. Protein sequence: CALWEPGPNYYKKLF.